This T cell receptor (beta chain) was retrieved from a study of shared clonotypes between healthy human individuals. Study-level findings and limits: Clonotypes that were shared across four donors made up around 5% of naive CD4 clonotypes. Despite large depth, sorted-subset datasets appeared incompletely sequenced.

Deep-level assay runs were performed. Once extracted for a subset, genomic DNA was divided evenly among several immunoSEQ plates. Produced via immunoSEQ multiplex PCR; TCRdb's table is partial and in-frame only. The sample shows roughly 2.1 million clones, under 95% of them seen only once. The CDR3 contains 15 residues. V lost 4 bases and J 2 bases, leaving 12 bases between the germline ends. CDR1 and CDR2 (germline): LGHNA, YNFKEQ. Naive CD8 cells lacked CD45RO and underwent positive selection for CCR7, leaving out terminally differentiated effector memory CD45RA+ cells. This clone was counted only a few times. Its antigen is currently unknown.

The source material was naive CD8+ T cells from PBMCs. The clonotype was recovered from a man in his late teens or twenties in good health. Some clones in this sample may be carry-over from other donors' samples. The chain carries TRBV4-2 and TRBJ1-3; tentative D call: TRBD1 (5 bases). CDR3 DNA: TGTGCCAGCAGCCCGGGACCAGGACCTGGAAACACCATATATTTT. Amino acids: CASSPGPGPGNTIYF.